This T cell receptor (beta chain) was profiled in a study of blood T cell repertoires in COVID-19. Study background: Sources were T cells, B-cell-depleted T cells, or PBMCs; the material itself was cDNA or gDNA.

In the original analysis: Nucleated cell number was recorded as an estimate derived from reference gene primer amplification. Sequencing was performed with immunoSEQ multiplex PCR; in TCRdb, only in-frame clones are kept and a portion is missing. That table is the source of V, J and clone size, and D and trimming were worked out from the DNA. The sample gives 250,000 or so clones, just over 85% of which show up once; around 1.8% is in the top ten. Germline values: CDR1 PRHDT, CDR2 FYEKMQ (reference sequence). This CDR3 spans 15 amino acids. V shed 5 bases, J shed 3 bases, and the junction held 4 bases outside the gene matches. Assignment of participants to cohorts was predicated upon participant-reported clinical history. Recovered participants had two consecutive negative NP/OP PCR tests, healthcare professional clearance, or symptom resolution.

The specimen sequenced was PBMCs or T cells enriched from blood (not recorded which). The sequence was collected from a man between 35 and 55 years old who had recovered from COVID-19. The chain carries TRBV13 and TRBJ2-3, with 11 nucleotides matching TRBD1. CDR3 coding DNA: TGTGCCAGCAGCGCTCGGGACAGGGGGACAGATACGCAGTATTTT. Its protein product is CASSARDRGTDTQYF.